Presented here are 15 T cell receptor beta chains from one specimen sequenced in a study of T cell responses to AZD1222 COVID-19 vaccine (dated by TCRdb to the early 2020s). The sample's time point label, in plain terms: baseline before first vaccination. Library creation used the immunoSEQ multiplex PCR assay. TCRdb's version of the immuneACCESS table is confined to in-frame rearrangements and falls short of the full clone set. An unresolved V gene accounts for under half of the shortfall where checked; the remainder is of unknown origin. The sample data list about 140,000 clones, and more than 70% of these were observed just once. Together, the top ten hold about 3% of the sample. The source material was peripheral blood, sampled on day 0 of AZD1222 vaccination. The source is an adult in good health.

The chain uses TRBV7-9 and TRBJ1-1, with D tentatively TRBD1 (5 bases). The CDR3 is made up of 17 amino acids. V lost 7 bases to trimming and J lost 0 bases, with 21 bases between them. CDR1 is SEHNR, CDR2 FQNEAQ, per germline (reference sequence). Here the CDR3 reads CASIIQLAGALNTEAFF. CDR3 DNA sequence: TGTGCCAGCATTATACAGCTTGCCGGGGCTTTGAACACTGAAGCTTTCTTT. The full variable domain, its missing parts supplied by reference TRBV7-9 and TRBJ1-1, is DTGVSQNPRHKITKRGQNVTFRCDPISEHNRLYWYRQTLGQGPEFLTYFQNEAQLEKSRLLSDRFSAERPKGSFSTLEIQRTEQGDSAMYLCASIIQLAGALNTEAFFGQGTRLTVV.

DNA of the CDR3: TGTGCCAGTAGTATCGGTCATGGCTACACCTTC. Translation gives CASSIGHGYTF. The chain has TRBV19 and TRBJ1-2; D is uncertain. The V end lost 3 bases, the J end lost 6 bases, and 5 bases lay between the germline ends. Germline values: CDR1 LNHDA, CDR2 SQIVND (reference sequence). The CDR3 covers 11 residues.

This chain connects TRBV18 to TRBJ1-4; 8 nucleotides match TRBD1. The V segment lost 0 bases and the J segment 0 bases; nucleotides outside the gene matches: 3. The CDR3 is 17 residues long. Germline lookup yields CDR1 KGHSH and CDR2 LQKENI. CDR3 DNA sequence: TGTGCCAGCTCACCACCCGAACAGGGGGCAACTAATGAAAAACTGTTTTTT. Protein: CASSPPEQGATNEKLFF.

The chain links TRBV19 to TRBJ1-1; no clear D. Germline V CDR1 and CDR2: LNHDA, SQIVND (reference sequence). V lost 3 bases and J lost 1, with 12 bases in between. The CDR3 contains 15 residues. The CDR3 region has the DNA TGTGCCAGTAGTATGGGTCGACGGGCGAACACTGAAGCTTTCTTT. It encodes CASSMGRRANTEAFF.

V usage is TRBV28 and J usage is TRBJ2-3; D remains unclear. The germline V gene has CDR1 MDHEN and CDR2 SYDVKM. The V and J ends lost 5 bases and 1 base respectively, with 19 bases between them. The CDR3 has 17 residues. CDR3 DNA sequence: TGTGCCAGCAGTCTGGATGGGTTCTGGAGCGGCACAGATACGCAGTATTTT. The encoded protein is CASSLDGFWSGTDTQYF.

This clone was observed once. V is TRBV6-5 and J is TRBJ1-5; D unclear. Looked up from germline, CDR1 is MNHEY and CDR2 is SVGAGI. The V gene lost 4 bases and the J gene lost 5 bases, with 15 bases spanning the gap. The CDR3 runs to 15 residues. CDR3 DNA: TGTGCCAGCAGTTTCCCCCGGATCTACGATCAGCCCCAGCATTTT. It encodes CASSFPRIYDQPQHF.

V usage is TRBV7-2 and J usage is TRBJ2-1; 12 bases line up with TRBD2. J gave up 6 bases and V 4 bases, and 4 bases lay outside the gene matches. Looked up from germline, CDR1 is SGHTA and CDR2 is FQGNSA. This CDR3 region has 15 residues. CDR3 nucleotides: TGTGCCAGCAGCTCCGGGACTAGCGGGTTCAATGAGCAGTTCTTC. Translated: CASSSGTSGFNEQFF. Full variable domain (remainder filled in from reference TRBV7-2 and TRBJ2-1): GAGVSQSPSNKVTEKGKDVELRCDPISGHTALYWYRQSLGQGLEFLIYFQGNSAPDKSGLPSDRFSAERTGGSVSTLTIQRTQQEDSAVYLCASSSGTSGFNEQFFGPGTRLTVL.

This sequence joins TRBV4-1 and TRBJ1-4; D might be TRBD1 (5 bases). The CDR3 is made up of 15 amino acids. Between the trimmed V and J ends, which lost 1 base and 5 bases, there was a span of 11 bases. CDR1 MGHRA and CDR2 YSYEKL come from the germline V gene. As DNA, the CDR3 is TGCGCCAGCAGCCAAGTGGGGCCGAAAAATGAAAAACTGTTTTTT. This sequence encodes CASSQVGPKNEKLFF.

The CDR3 loop reads CASSPPTSSHSGNTIYF. As DNA, the CDR3 is TGTGCCAGCAGTCCTCCCACATCCTCCCACTCTGGAAACACCATATATTTT. The chain recombines TRBV6-6 with TRBJ1-3; D not certain. The ends were cut back, 5 bases at V and 0 bases at J, with 17 bases in the middle. The germline V gene has CDR1 MNHNY and CDR2 SVGAGI (reference sequence). CDR3 length: 17 amino acids.

This rearrangement joins TRBV7-2 to TRBJ2-2, with TRBD2 matching 12 bases. The CDR3 loop spans 19 amino acids. V lost 5 bases and J lost 7; bases outside the gene matches: 17. Germline-derived CDR1 and CDR2 are SGHTA and FQGNSA. The DNA for the CDR3 is TGTGCCAGCAGCCTACCCGCTAGCGGGGGGGCCAAGGTGATCGGGGAGCTGTTTTTT. This translates into CASSLPASGGAKVIGELFF.

CDR3 loop: CASSPHPGPPPNEQFF. The CDR3 region has the DNA TGTGCCAGCAGCCCCCACCCGGGACCCCCCCCCAATGAGCAGTTCTTC. This chain joins TRBV3-1 (or the pseudogene TRBV3-2) and TRBJ2-1; possibly TRBD1 or TRBD2 for D (5 bases each). The germline gives CDR1 LGHDT, CDR2 YNNKEL (reference sequence). The germline V and J ends were trimmed by 4 bases and 6 bases, with 19 bases remaining between them. This CDR3 contains 16 residues.

The chain has TRBV4-2 and TRBJ2-1; 8 bases map to TRBD2. The ends lost 1 base at V and 8 bases at J; junction bases unmatched: 7. This CDR3 spans 15 amino acids. The germline V gene encodes CDR1 LGHNA and CDR2 YNFKEQ. CDR3 amino acids: CASSQGGLVGDEQFF. The CDR3 nucleotides are TGTGCCAGCAGCCAAGGGGGACTAGTTGGAGATGAGCAGTTCTTC.

The chain recombines TRBV28 with TRBJ2-4; 7 bases map to TRBD1. The V gene end was trimmed by 6 bases and the J gene end by 4 bases; junction bases not matched to a gene: 12. CDR1 is MDHEN and CDR2 is SYDVKM in the germline V gene. This CDR3 is 16 amino acids long. The CDR3 region is CASREQGIGTKNIQYF. The CDR3 DNA is TGTGCCAGCAGGGAACAGGGGATCGGGACGAAAAACATTCAGTACTTC.

The V call is TRBV24-1, the J call TRBJ2-1, with TRBD1 identical over 12 bases. V shed 3 bases and J 7 bases; nucleotides not matched to a gene: 6. CDR1 is KGHDR, CDR2 SFDVKD, per germline. This CDR3 contains 16 residues. The DNA of the CDR3 is TGTGCCACCAGTGATCTGGGGACAGGGGGCAAGAATGAGCAGTTCTTC. The encoded protein is CATSDLGTGGKNEQFF.

This chain connects TRBV6-4 to TRBJ2-3; 11 bases map to TRBD1. Trimming at V came to 0 bases and at J to 1 base, leaving 9 bases not matched to a gene. The CDR3 contains 19 residues. CDR1 is MRHNA, CDR2 SNTAGT, per germline. This chain's CDR3 is CASSDSGDRGFLCTDTQYF. For the CDR3, the DNA is TGTGCCAGCAGTGACTCGGGGGACAGGGGGTTCCTGTGCACAGATACGCAGTATTTT.